These T cell receptor beta chains were read from a single sample in a study of OX40 agonist ivuxolimab in advanced cancers. Clones were sequenced by immunoSEQ multiplex PCR, and TCRdb holds only the in-frame ones, with some missing. The data show 50,000 to 75,000 clones, approximately 86% seen once. The sequences come from CD4+ or CD8+ T cells sorted from blood, collected in a trial of the OX40 agonist ivuxolimab. The receptors stem from an adult with an advanced solid tumor such as melanoma, head and neck, liver or kidney cancer. The CDR3 runs from the conserved cysteine through the conserved F or W. A D gene is named only where the DNA matches it firmly. Clone size, where shown, is once, few, many, or a class for clones that have expanded.

clone_size j_call v_call d_call cdr3_nt cdr3_aa
- TRBJ1-2 TRBV5-5 - TGTGCCAGCGGTTTGAGGAGCGGCTACACCTTC CASGLRSGYTF
- TRBJ2-5 TRBV5-5 - TGTGCCAGCAGCTGGGCCTTACAAGAGACCCAGTACTTC CASSWALQETQYF
- TRBJ1-1 TRBV5-4 TRBD1 TGTGCCAGCAGCCGCCAAAGGGGGCTGGGCACTGAAGCTTTCTTT CASSRQRGLGTEAFF
- TRBJ2-1 TRBV28 TRBD2 TGTGCCAGCAGCCTAGCGGGAGGGCCCCACAATGAGCAGTTCTTC CASSLAGGPHNEQFF
few TRBJ2-7 TRBV14 - TGTGCCAGCAGCCAATCCTACGAGCAGTACTTC CASSQSYEQYF
once TRBJ1-4 TRBV5-5 - TGTGCCAGCAGCTCCGGGTGGGTTAATGAAAAACTGTTTTTT CASSSGWVNEKLFF
once TRBJ1-1 TRBV30 TRBD1 TGTGCCTGGAGACGGGGGACAGCGGACACTGAAGCTTTCTTT CAWRRGTADTEAFF
- TRBJ1-2 TRBV7-2 TRBD1 TGTGCCAGCAGTTCACAGGGGGCTGTTGGCTACACCTTC CASSSQGAVGYTF
- TRBJ2-3 TRBV27 TRBD2 TGTGCCAGCAGTTCTGGGGGACTAGCGGGAGGAGATACGCAGTATTTT CASSSGGLAGGDTQYF
- TRBJ1-6 TRBV6-5 TRBD1 TGTGCCAGCAGTTTCGGGACAGGGGATTCACCCCTCCACTTT CASSFGTGDSPLHF
- TRBJ1-3 TRBV2 - TGTGCCAGCAGTCCGTCAGGACTGGGGGCCTCTGGAAACACCATATATTTT CASSPSGLGASGNTIYF
- TRBJ2-2 TRBV29-1 - TGCAGCGTGTGTAGGACTCTAGAAGGGGAGCCGTTTTTT CSVCRTLEGEPFF
- TRBJ2-5 TRBV5-1 - TGCGCCAGCAGCTTGGATTGGTCGAGGGAGACCCAGTACTTC CASSLDWSRETQYF
- TRBJ1-4 TRBV5-1 TRBD1 TGCGCCAGCAGAGCGGCGGGACAGAACGGTAATGAAAAACTGTTTTTT CASRAAGQNGNEKLFF
- TRBJ2-7 TRBV28 TRBD2 TGTGCCAGCAGTTTAAGCAGCGGGAGGGCCGGCGAGCAGTACTTC CASSLSSGRAGEQYF
- TRBJ2-3 TRBV29-1 - TGCAGCGTTGGGCTGTTTGCTGGCAGGTCTAGCACAGATACGCAGTATTTT CSVGLFAGRSSTDTQYF
- TRBJ1-2 TRBV6-1 TRBD1 TGTGCCAGCAGTGTTCAGGGGGCTCTGGGCTACACCTTC CASSVQGALGYTF
- TRBJ2-1 TRBV7-9 - TGTGCCAGCAGCTCACGCGAGGGGTGGTTGGACAATGAGCAGTTCTTC CASSSREGWLDNEQFF
- TRBJ2-5 TRBV30 - TGTGCCTGGAGCGGCTACAGGGTACCAGAGACCCAGTACTTC CAWSGYRVPETQYF
- TRBJ1-6 TRBV19 - TGTGCCAGTACCCTCGCGCATTCTTATAATTCACCCCTCCACTTT CASTLAHSYNSPLHF
few TRBJ1-1 TRBV5-1 TRBD1 TGCGCCAGTAACCTCGGGACAGGGATGAACACTGAAGCTTTCTTT CASNLGTGMNTEAFF
- TRBJ2-3 TRBV9 - TGTGCCAGCAGCGTAGGGGTGCAGGTCACAGATACGCAGTATTTT CASSVGVQVTDTQYF
few TRBJ2-1 TRBV18 TRBD2 TGTGCCAGCTCACCATCTAGCGGGAGGCTATCCTACAATGAGCAGTTCTTC CASSPSSGRLSYNEQFF
- TRBJ2-5 TRBV5-6 TRBD2 TGTGCCAGCAGCCCCCTAGCGGGAACCTGGGGGGGTCAAGAGACCCAGTACTTC CASSPLAGTWGGQETQYF
few TRBJ2-7 TRBV7-8 - TGTGCCAGCAGCCTAAGTCAGCGGACCTCCTACGAGCAGTACTTC CASSLSQRTSYEQYF
- TRBJ1-4 TRBV5-1 TRBD1 TGCGCCAGCCGGGACAGTCCAACTAATGAAAAACTGTTTTTT CASRDSPTNEKLFF
- TRBJ1-1 TRBV6-1 - TGTGCCAGCAGTGAAGCCTCTCCGAACACTGAAGCTTTCTTT CASSEASPNTEAFF
- TRBJ2-1 TRBV9 - TGTGCCAGCAGCGTGTCCATCTCGGGGGTAGACAATGAGCAGTTCTTC CASSVSISGVDNEQFF
- TRBJ2-2 TRBV5-1 - TGCGCCAGCAGCTTGGAGGTGCAGCGTAGCGGGGAGCTGTTTTTT CASSLEVQRSGELFF
medium-sized TRBJ2-7 TRBV5-4 TRBD1 TGTGCCAGCAGCTTGGGGACAGGGTCCTTTTACGAGCAGTACTTC CASSLGTGSFYEQYF
- TRBJ2-7 TRBV4-3 - TGCGCCAGCAGCCAAGTGCTCCTGGGGACCTACGAGCAGTACTTC CASSQVLLGTYEQYF